This TCR beta chain is drawn from a study of blood T cells in healthy people across ages. Alongside a J-beta primer mix, a sample-barcoded 5' primer served in a second PCR lasting about 7 to 12 cycles. A template-switch adaptor with 12 random nucleotides tagged each cDNA molecule. MiXCR, applied by TCRdb to the 5' RACE reads, yields one record per CDR3 protein. Here the sample spans approximately 810,000 distinct CDR3 sequences, roughly 40% being singletons. Trimming removed 4 bases at V and 3 bases at J, with 13 bases between. Germline V gene sequence: CDR1 LGHNA, CDR2 YSLEER. The CDR3 sequence is 15 residues long.

The chain couples TRBV4-3 to TRBJ1-5; tentatively, D is TRBD1 (5 bases). The TCR was taken from a man between 18 and 35 years old in good health. Input material: blood. This CDR3 reads CASSPTPRVNQPQHF. The CDR3 DNA sequence: TGCGCCAGCAGCCCGACCCCCAGGGTCAATCAGCCCCAGCATTTT.